Sequencing of this TCR beta chain was carried out in a study of T cells in Graves' hyperthyroidism and ophthalmopathy. For the study at large: Initial diagnosis, before any treatment, was when peripheral blood was collected.

Concerning this clonotype: Antigen specificity is unknown.

Study conclusions and caveats: Blood shared most expanded thyroid clonotypes above 0.001. A median 6.5 months before onset, the model predicted ophthalmopathy.

Blood was sampled at initial diagnosis of hyperthyroidism, prior to onset of any ophthalmopathy symptoms. Germline V gives CDR1 SNHLY, CDR2 FYNNEI. This CDR3 contains 15 residues. V was cut by 6 bases and J by 11 bases, with 22 bases left in between. From RNA transcripts, TCR beta CDR3 regions were amplified. The HTBI primer set drove a first-round RT-PCR of the TCR CDR3. TCRdb reprocessed the multiplex PCR reads via MiXCR and lists one record per CDR3 protein. The data hold hundreds of thousands of distinct CDR3 sequences, with about 15% observed a single time. The chain uses TRBV2 and TRBJ1-4; possible D gene TRBD1, 5 bases. The origin of this receptor is a woman aged 25 to 39 with Graves' hyperthyroidism that later progressed to Graves' ophthalmopathy. The sample was blood. The CDR3 loop reads CASSGGGGGEEKLFF. In DNA form, the CDR3 reads TGTGCCAGCAGCGGCGGGGGGGGTGGGGAGGAGAAACTGTTTTTT.